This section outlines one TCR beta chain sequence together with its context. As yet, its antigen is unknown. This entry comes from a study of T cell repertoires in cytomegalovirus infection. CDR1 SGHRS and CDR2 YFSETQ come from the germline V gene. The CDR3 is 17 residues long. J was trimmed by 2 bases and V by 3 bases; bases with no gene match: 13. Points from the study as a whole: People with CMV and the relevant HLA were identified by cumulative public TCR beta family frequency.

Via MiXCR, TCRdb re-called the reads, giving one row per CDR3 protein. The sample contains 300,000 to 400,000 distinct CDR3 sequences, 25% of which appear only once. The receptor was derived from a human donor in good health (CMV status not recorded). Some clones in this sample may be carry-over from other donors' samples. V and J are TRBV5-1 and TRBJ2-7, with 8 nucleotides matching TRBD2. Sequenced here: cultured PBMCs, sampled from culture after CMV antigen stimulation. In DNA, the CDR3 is TGCGCCAGCAGCTCGATTGGGAGCCAACTAGCGGCCTACGAGCAGTACTTC. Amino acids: CASSSIGSQLAAYEQYF.